Given below is one T cell receptor beta chain in context. This clone was counted only a few times. The antigen it binds to is not known. Base-call qualities are not available, and no considerably larger clone is one nucleotide away. Taken with the paper, the label for time point translates to: pre-treatment sample, taken before nivolumab and TIL therapy. Baseline tumor samples were excised metastases, mostly pleural nodules or supraclavicular lymph nodes, from the same resection used to grow TIL. Before any PD-1/PD-L1 blockade was given, tumors were harvested, nivolumab was then administered, and patients who progressed went on to receive lymphodepletion, an infusion of expanded TIL, and IL-2. Adults with stage 4 NSCLC were enrolled from October 2017 to early 2020 in a dual-center phase I trial. Samples came from a single-arm, open-label phase I trial of tumor-infiltrating lymphocyte therapy with nivolumab in advanced non-small cell lung cancer. For each resected tumor, portions were snap-frozen in liquid nitrogen and kept at -80 degrees C. Tumor regions of interest were selected on H&E sections by laser-capture macrodissection, were pulverized into 15 mg aliquots, and were extracted with Qiagen Allprep kits.

This sample was included in a study of TIL therapy for anti-PD-1-resistant metastatic lung cancer (dated by TCRdb to about 2021). With respect to the entire study: A median age of 54 years (range about 35-85) and a median tumor PD-L1 proportion score of 6% were recorded among enrolled patients. The cohort was composed predominantly of lung adenocarcinoma, with a handful of EGFR-mutant and two ALK-rearranged tumors included, and half of patients were identified as current or former smokers. T cell receptor beta sequencing of tumor and peripheral blood served to follow clonotypes across the tumor, the expanded TIL product, and serial blood samples. Across the cohort, whole-exome sequencing showed a median non-synonymous tumor mutation burden of more than 1.3 mutations per megabase. The study at large found these results: Compared with baseline intratumoral T cells, expanded TIL cultures were more clonal and less diverse (median clonality about 6% vs 30%, p < 0.0001). The study protocol defined all tumor marker inferences as exploratory. Clonal turnover during TIL culture was high, and many clones enriched in the product were not detected in the baseline tumor, suggesting clonal contraction rather than faithful expansion. The cohort was highly selected, including more treatment-naive, never-smoker and oncogene-addicted patients than is typical, which limits generalizability.

TCR beta CDR3 regions were amplified from genomic DNA by bias-controlled multiplex PCR with the immunoSEQ v3 hsTCRB kit. TCR libraries were sequenced on an Illumina NextSeq 500 to 2 million to 2.5 million read pairs for survey level or roughly 5-6.5 million for deep level. Per the authors' processing: V, D and J genes were assigned, non-productive sequences were removed, and clonality was reported by immunoSEQ Analyzer software. Repertoires were compared using productive Simpson clonality and Morisita overlap index of productive TRB rearrangements between infused TIL and blood. TCRdb mirrors the immuneACCESS table, restricted to in-frame sequences. Some clones are absent from its copies; in checked studies, under half trace to an unresolved V gene, and the reason for the others is unknown. The DNA was the basis for D and trimming; V, J and clone size are from that table. In this sample the table shows 25,000 to 30,000 clones, roughly two thirds of which occur a single time. Of the sample, about 16% is held by the ten largest clones.

The sequence came from a woman between 30 and 80 years old with non-small cell lung cancer. The specimen comprised tumor tissue, sampled at baseline.

The CDR3 region reads CASSWTGDGYTF. The bases are TGTGCCAGCAGTTGGACAGGGGATGGCTACACCTTC. The chain is assembled from TRBV6-5 and TRBJ1-2, with 9 bases matching TRBD1. CDR1 and CDR2 (MNHEY, SVGAGI) derive from the germline V gene. For this chain, trimming is 4 bases at the V end and 6 bases at the J end, and the number of junction bases without a gene match is 0. Inclusive of the bounding cysteine and phenylalanine, the CDR3 is 12 residues long. Only the CDR3 region is kept as DNA, spanning 36 bases read in frame from base 1.